The clone carrying this TCR beta chain occurred a few times. The antigen remains unidentified. The record originates from a study of cytomegalovirus exposure and HLA in healthy donors. V lost 8 bases, J lost 6 bases, and 11 bases lay in between. This CDR3 is 11 amino acids long. Germline V gene data show CDR1 as MNHEY and CDR2 as SVGAGI. Findings and caveats of the study: Later on, a genetic analysis was performed. It linked a missense variant in DCLRE1C with V- and J-gene trimming of TCR beta. Indistinguishable V segments, including TRBV6-2 and TRBV6-3, were excluded.

PCR involved 60 Vbeta and 13 Jbeta primers. Profiled with immunoSEQ multiplex PCR; TCRdb holds only in-frame clones, not every one. Of some 150,000 clones in the sample, under 90% were seen once. Material for sequencing was PBMCs. This chain connects TRBV6-5 to TRBJ2-7; TRBD1 is a possible D gene (6 bases). This TCR came from a man aged 25-45 years in good health and CMV-seronegative. The CDR3 sequence: CASLAGVEQYF. The CDR3 DNA reads TGTGCCAGCTTGGCAGGGGTCGAGCAGTACTTC.